Sequencing of this T cell receptor beta chain was carried out in a study of Ad26.COV2.S vaccination and SARS-CoV-2 variants. The CDR3 covers 13 residues. V gave up 4 bases and J gave up 6 bases, with 10 bases separating them. From germline, CDR1 is SNHLY and CDR2 FYNNEI. Only in-frame clones appear in the TCRdb table, and some are missing; sequencing was by immunoSEQ multiplex PCR. This sample has approximately 150,000 clones; approximately 90% occur once, and the top ten carry approximately 5.1%. Turning to this clone: The antigen is unknown.

Study outcomes and limitations: Non-spike TCR breadth showed similarity between vaccine and placebo recipients. The TCR breadth and depth analyses may have produced an underestimate of total T cell responses. Substantial response breadth was reportedly seen for spike-specific CD8+ and CD4+ T cells after vaccination. Relative to placebo recipients, vaccine recipients exhibited elevated spike-specific TCR breadth.

The sequence was obtained from a human donor who had recovered from COVID-19. The material sequenced was peripheral blood, taken after recovery from COVID-19. The rearrangement uses TRBV2 and TRBJ1-5; no definite D call. The CDR3 loop is CASSGQEAQPQHF. CDR3 in DNA: TGTGCCAGCAGTGGTCAGGAGGCTCAGCCCCAGCATTTT.